The 26 T cell receptor beta chains given below trace back to one sample, sequenced in a study of T cells in women clearing cervical HPV infection. Sequencing was performed with immunoSEQ multiplex PCR; in TCRdb, only in-frame clones are kept and a portion is missing. This table holds 36,000 or so clones. The sequencing sample was made of blood buffy coat. The origin of the receptors is a woman between 18 and 75 years old with a cervical HPV16 infection that either progressed to CIN3+ or cleared (not recorded which).

Notes on this clone: The read finishes 3 residues shy of the CDR3 end, and the germline J gene is used to complete it. V is TRBV20-1 and J is TRBJ1-1, with a weak D call TRBD1 (6 bases). CDR1 is DFQATT, CDR2 SNEGSKA, per germline (reference sequence). V was shortened by 5 bases and J by 0 bases, with 25 bases between the two germline ends. The CDR3 contains 18 residues. The DNA read from the CDR3 is TGCAGTGCTGCCGACCCACTCAGGGGTTCGAAGATGAACACTGAA. It specifies CSAADPLRGSKMNTE. The CDR3 reads in full as CSAADPLRGSKMNTEAFF.

Regarding this clone: Sequencing ends 3 residues short of the CDR3 end; the germline J gene provides the rest. The rearrangement joins TRBV19 to TRBJ2-1, with 7 positions matching TRBD1. Germline-derived CDR1 and CDR2 are LNHDA and SQIVND (reference sequence). V gave up 6 bases and J gave up 8 bases; unmatched junction bases: 7. The CDR3 spans 13 residues. CDR3 DNA (partial): TGTGCCAGTAGACTGACAGGGAACTATGAG. It is translated as CASRLTGNYE. The complete CDR3 protein is CASRLTGNYEQFF.

Comment on this clone: Coverage ceases 3 residues before the CDR3 finishes, and the germline J gene fills in the end. The chain combines TRBV18 with TRBJ2-5; D is uncertain. In germline, CDR1 is KGHSH, CDR2 LQKENI. The germline V and J ends were trimmed by 2 bases and 3 bases, with 4 bases remaining between them. This CDR3 comprises 12 residues. CDR3 DNA (partial): TGTGCCAGCTCACCATCGGAAGAGACC. It translates to CASSPSEET. The full-length CDR3 reads as CASSPSEETQYF.

Regarding this clone: The sequenced fragment ends 3 residues before the CDR3 boundary, so the rest is inferred from the germline J gene. This chain uses TRBV6-4 with TRBJ2-1; possible D gene TRBD1, 6 bases. This CDR3 has 14 amino acids. Trimming stripped 5 bases from V and 7 bases from J, with 15 bases between. CDR1 is MRHNA and CDR2 is SNTAGT in the germline V gene. This CDR3 reads CASSLWAGTNEQFF. The CDR3 DNA, read in part, is TGTGCCAGCAGTTTATGGGCAGGGACAAATGAG.

The CDR3 here is CASSPGDTGSYEQYF. The sequenced CDR3 bases are TGTGCCAGCAGCCCCGGGGACACAGGGTCCTACGAG. The chain has TRBV7-7 and TRBJ2-7, with D possibly being TRBD1 (6 bases). The read terminates 3 residues before the CDR3 end, so the remaining end is supplied by the germline J gene. Germline V CDR1 and CDR2: SSHAT, FNYEAQ (reference sequence). The CDR3 totals 15 residues. Trimming took off 5 bases at V and 1 base at J, with 15 bases between the two ends.

The sequenced part of the CDR3 DNA is TGTGCCAGCAGCTTAGTCGGGACAGAGACTTACGAG. It is translated as CASSLVGTETYE. The full-length CDR3 reads as CASSLVGTETYEQYF. The rearrangement links TRBV7-2 to TRBJ2-7; 7 bases align to TRBD1. The sequence runs out 3 residues before the end of the CDR3; the remainder is reconstructed from the germline J gene. The ends lost 1 base at V and 4 bases at J; junction bases unmatched: 7. Per germline, CDR1 SGHTA and CDR2 FQGNSA. This CDR3 region has 15 residues.

As regards this clone: The CDR3 is cut off 3 residues early in the read; its end comes from the germline J gene. The chain uses TRBV14 and TRBJ2-1; 7 nucleotides agree with TRBD1. CDR3 size: 15 residues. V dropped 3 bases and J dropped 6; count of bases not matched to a gene: 8. From germline, CDR1 is SGHDN and CDR2 FVKESK. CDR3 bases read: TGTGCCAGCAGCCAGACCGGGACAGCGACCAATGAG. It translates to CASSQTGTATNE. The full CDR3 protein is CASSQTGTATNEQFF. The whole variable domain, filled in from reference TRBV14 and TRBJ2-1, reads EAGVTQFPSHSVIEKGQTVTLRCDPISGHDNLYWYRRVMGKEIKFLLHFVKESKQDESGMPNNRFLAERTGGTYSTLKVQPAELEDSGVYFCASSQTGTATNEQFFGPGTRLTVL.

In regard to this clone: The read finishes 3 residues shy of the CDR3 end, and the germline J gene is used to complete it. This chain connects TRBV5-1 to TRBJ1-2; 7 bases agree with TRBD1. J lost 6 bases, V lost 4 bases, and 9 bases had no gene match. The CDR3 runs to 14 residues. The germline V gene encodes CDR1 SGHRS and CDR2 YFSETQ. CDR3 DNA, as far as it was read: TGCGCCAGCAGCGTGGGGACAGCCTCCGATGGC. This sequence encodes CASSVGTASDG. From start to end, the CDR3 is CASSVGTASDGYTF.

The CDR3 protein is CASSEDRRGQYF. CDR3 DNA, as far as it was read: TGTGCCAGCAGCGAGGACAGGCGTGGT. V is TRBV7-9 and J is TRBJ2-4; 7 nucleotides match TRBD1. The CDR3 end is not reached by the read, which stops 3 residues before it; the germline J gene fills it in. This CDR3 spans 12 amino acids. In germline, CDR1 is SEHNR, CDR2 FQNEAQ (reference sequence).

On this clone itself: Read data end 3 residues before the CDR3 end; the end is taken from the germline J gene. This chain joins TRBV7-9 and TRBJ2-1, with TRBD2 matching 7 bases. Per the germline V gene, CDR1 is SEHNR and CDR2 is FQNEAQ (reference sequence). This CDR3 is 12 amino acids long. V trimming: 6 bases; J trimming: 9 bases; junction bases outside the gene matches: 5. CDR3: CASSLTGGEQFF. The DNA read from the CDR3 is TGTGCCAGCAGTCTGACGGGGGGTGAG.

Remarks on this clone: From the germline J gene comes the end of the CDR3, since the read stops 3 residues before it. The chain joins TRBV9 to TRBJ2-1; 9 bases align to TRBD2. Germline V gene sequence: CDR1 SGDLS, CDR2 YYNGEE. The CDR3 consists of 15 residues. The J segment lost 3 bases and the V segment lost 2 bases, leaving 3 bases of the junction unmatched. CDR3 region: CASSVSGGVYNEQFF. Partial CDR3 DNA: TGTGCCAGCAGCGTTAGCGGGGGCGTCTACAATGAG.

On this clone: Read data end 3 residues before the CDR3 end; the end is taken from the germline J gene. V gene TRBV19 combines with J gene TRBJ1-5; TRBD1 matches at 7 bases. The germline gives CDR1 LNHDA, CDR2 SQIVND (reference sequence). This CDR3 comprises 16 residues. Trimming cost V 2 bases and J 2 bases; bases outside gene matches: 6. The CDR3 bases that were read are TGTGCCAGTAGTATATTCGCTGGGACAGGCAATCAGCCC. Its translation: CASSIFAGTGNQP. The complete CDR3 reads CASSIFAGTGNQPQHF.

To note about this clone: Read coverage stops 3 residues before the CDR3 terminus; the germline J gene supplies the remainder. V is TRBV5-4 and J is TRBJ1-1, with TRBD1 as a possible D gene (5 bases). The V gene lost 0 bases and the J gene lost 2 bases, with 8 bases spanning the gap. This CDR3 comprises 14 residues. Germline V gene data show CDR1 as SGHNT and CDR2 as YYREEE (reference sequence). The CDR3 DNA, read in part, is TGTGCCAGCAGCTTGGGACAGTCAAACACTGAA. The encoded protein is CASSLGQSNTE. The whole CDR3 sequence is CASSLGQSNTEAFF.

As regards this clone: The read ends 3 residues early relative to the CDR3; the germline J gene fills the gap. This sequence joins TRBV7-6 and TRBJ1-4; possibly TRBD1 for D (5 bases). CDR3 length: 12 residues. Trimming removed 5 bases from V and 7 bases from J, with 8 bases in between. Germline lookup yields CDR1 SGHVS and CDR2 FNYEAQ. Partial CDR3 DNA: TGTGCCAGCAGCCCTGGGGCTGAAAAA. This codes for CASSPGAEK. From start to end, the CDR3 is CASSPGAEKLFF.

A remark on this clone: Read coverage stops 3 residues before the CDR3 terminus; the germline J gene supplies the remainder. This chain links TRBV19 with TRBJ2-2; 9 bases are a match to TRBD1. Germline V gene lookup returns CDR1 LNHDA and CDR2 SQIVND (reference sequence). The CDR3 has 14 residues. The V gene end was trimmed by 6 bases and the J gene end by 3 bases; junction bases not matched to a gene: 2. The CDR3 protein is CASRRQGDTGELFF. The part of the CDR3 DNA that was read is TGTGCCAGTAGAAGACAGGGGGACACCGGGGAG.

About this clone: The CDR3 end is not reached by the read, which stops 3 residues before it; the germline J gene fills it in. Other DNA sequences in this sample translate to the same CDR3. The chain employs TRBV6-2 or TRBV6-3 and TRBJ1-2, with TRBD1 identical over 9 bases. The CDR3 consists of 14 residues. J gave up 5 bases and V 5 bases, and 6 bases lay outside the gene matches. Germline loops: CDR1 MNHEY, CDR2 SVGEGT. Incomplete CDR3 DNA: TGTGCCAGCAGTACACAGGGGGCCCGTTATGGC. This codes for CASSTQGARYG. The whole CDR3 sequence is CASSTQGARYGYTF.

A word on this clone: Read sequence stops 3 residues before the CDR3 end, and the germline J gene provides the missing end. The V gene is TRBV18, the J gene TRBJ2-4; D is undetermined. The CDR3 is 14 residues long. Germline CDR1 KGHSH, CDR2 LQKENI. Incomplete CDR3 DNA: TGTGCCAGCTCACCGAATAATCCTAACTATGGT. Translating it yields CASSPNNPNYG. The whole CDR3 reads CASSPNNPNYGQYF.

About this clone: The missing CDR3 end, 3 residues past where the read stops, is filled in from the germline J gene. The chain links TRBV6-1 to TRBJ2-7, with D possibly being TRBD1 (5 bases). Trimming took 4 bases from V and 2 from J, leaving 18 bases between them. The CDR3 is 16 residues long. Looked up from germline, CDR1 is MNHNS and CDR2 is SASEGT. The CDR3 is CASSAHQGVLTYEQYF. The sequenced part of the CDR3 DNA is TGTGCCAGCAGTGCCCATCAAGGGGTCCTAACCTACGAG.

Points on this clone: The read ends 3 residues early relative to the CDR3; the germline J gene fills the gap. V usage is TRBV7-9 and J usage is TRBJ2-2; D gene uncertain. Germline CDR1 SEHNR, CDR2 FQNEAQ (reference sequence). This CDR3 is 14 amino acids long. The V end lost 1 base, the J end lost 5 bases, and 8 bases lay between the germline ends. Incomplete CDR3 DNA: TGTGCCAGCAGCTTAGTTCTCGGGACCGGGGAG. Its translation: CASSLVLGTGE. The CDR3 reads in full as CASSLVLGTGELFF.

A remark on this clone: Sequencing ends 3 residues short of the CDR3 end; the germline J gene provides the rest. V gene TRBV2 combines with J gene TRBJ1-6; 8 nucleotides align to TRBD1. Per germline, CDR1 SNHLY and CDR2 FYNNEI. The V gene end was trimmed by 6 bases and the J gene end by 1 base; junction bases not matched to a gene: 5. The CDR3 is 16 amino acids. The CDR3 here is CASSGQGGSYNSPLHF. The part of the CDR3 DNA that was read is TGTGCCAGCAGCGGACAGGGTGGATCCTATAATTCACCC.

To note about this clone: Read data end 3 residues before the CDR3 end; the end is taken from the germline J gene. The chain is built from TRBV5-1 and TRBJ1-1; 7 bases align to TRBD1. Germline lookup yields CDR1 SGHRS and CDR2 YFSETQ. The CDR3 covers 15 residues. V trimming: 3 bases; J trimming: 0 bases; junction bases outside the gene matches: 5. The CDR3 region is CASSSAGQMNTEAFF. CDR3 bases read: TGCGCCAGCAGCTCCGCGGGACAGATGAACACTGAA.

On this clone itself: An end of the junction differs from the germline gene, which may be a read error. Sequencing ends 3 residues short of the CDR3 end; the germline J gene provides the rest. The sample carries other DNA sequences with the same CDR3. This rearrangement joins TRBV29-1 to TRBJ1-3; D may be TRBD1 (5 bases). The CDR3 is made up of 15 amino acids. The germline CDR1 and CDR2 sequences are SQVTM and ANQGSEA. CDR3 protein: CSVDSGSGSGNTIYF. CDR3 DNA (partial): TGCAGCGTTGATTCAGGGTCCGGGTCTGGAAACACA.

Comment on this clone: The read halts 3 residues ahead of the CDR3 end, with the missing end drawn from the germline J gene. The chain uses TRBV6-2 or TRBV6-3 and TRBJ2-3, with 8 bases matching TRBD2. The germline V gene has CDR1 MNHEY and CDR2 SVGEGT. The CDR3 runs to 14 residues. The DNA read from the CDR3 is TGTGCCAGCAGCCCGGGACTAGAGAAGGAGACG. This gives the protein CASSPGLEKET. Given in full, the CDR3 is CASSPGLEKETQYF.

Remarks on this clone: The read finishes 3 residues shy of the CDR3 end, and the germline J gene is used to complete it. The gene calls are TRBV20-1 and TRBJ2-7; TRBD2 might be the D (5 bases). In germline, CDR1 is DFQATT, CDR2 SNEGSKA (reference sequence). This CDR3 spans 15 amino acids. Trimming shortened V by 3 bases and J by 3 bases, and 18 bases separated the two germline ends. The CDR3: CSARDFKQPRYEQYF. CDR3 DNA, as far as it was read: TGCAGTGCTAGGGACTTTAAACAGCCTCGCTACGAG.

As for this clone: Relative to the germline gene, one junction end is altered; a read error may explain this. The sequenced fragment ends 3 residues before the CDR3 boundary, so the rest is inferred from the germline J gene. V is TRBV7-7 and J is TRBJ2-1; TRBD2 matches at 12 bases. The germline V gene encodes CDR1 SSHAT and CDR2 FNYEAQ (reference sequence). CDR3 length: 15 amino acids. This CDR3 reads CASSSASGGANEQFF. CDR3 DNA (partial): TGTGCTAGCAGCTCGGCTAGCGGGGGGGCCAATGAG.

In regard to this clone: The read ends 3 residues early relative to the CDR3; the germline J gene fills the gap. The chain recombines TRBV18 with TRBJ1-5; 9 bases map to TRBD1. The CDR3 runs to 18 residues. CDR1 and CDR2 (germline): KGHSH, LQKENI. Partial CDR3 DNA: TGTGCCAGCTCACCAAGCTTCTCGGGACAGGGTGAGACAGATCCC. Protein product: CASSPSFSGQGETDP. The entire CDR3 is CASSPSFSGQGETDPQHF.